Listed here are 5 T cell receptor beta chains from one sample, sequenced in a study of long-term antiretroviral therapy in people with HIV. Researchers report immunoSEQ v3.0 was run at survey level. Assay used: immunoSEQ multiplex PCR; TCRdb lists only in-frame clones, some missing. The sample lists 27,000 or so clones; roughly 85% were seen once. This specimen consisted of unsorted PBMCs, obtained 1.2 years after starting antiretroviral therapy. The receptors originated from a man between 45 and 60 years old with HIV.

The V call is TRBV5-1, the J call TRBJ1-6; perhaps TRBD1 as D (5 bases). Germline CDR1 reads SGHRS; CDR2 reads YFSETQ. Deletions cut 0 bases from V and 5 bases from J, with 9 bases between. There are 15 residues in the CDR3. In nucleotides, the CDR3 is TGCGCCAGCAGCTTGGGGGGGTCGGATAATTCACCCCTCCACTTT. Its protein is CASSLGGSDNSPLHF.

This chain uses TRBV19 with TRBJ2-6, with D hard to call. The CDR3 contains 16 residues. Between the trimmed V and J ends, which lost 6 bases and 4 bases, there was a span of 16 bases. Germline assignment: CDR1 LNHDA and CDR2 SQIVND (reference sequence). Written as DNA, the CDR3 is TGTGCCAGTAGCAAGATCTGGGTGGACGGGGCCAACGTCCTGACTTTC. It translates to CASSKIWVDGANVLTF.

There are a few counts of this clone. This sequence joins TRBV6-5 and TRBJ2-1, with 10 nucleotides matching TRBD2. Looked up from germline, CDR1 is MNHEY and CDR2 is SVGAGI. There are 15 residues in the CDR3. With V trimmed by 5 bases and J by 7 bases, 8 bases remained unmatched. Here the CDR3 DNA reads TGTGCCAGCAGTCGGGGTAGCGGGGGGCCAAATGAGCAGTTCTTC. It codes for CASSRGSGGPNEQFF.

This chain joins TRBV10-2 and TRBJ1-1; D is ambiguous. The CDR3 is made up of 14 amino acids. Germline lookup yields CDR1 WSHSY and CDR2 SAAADI. With 4 bases removed from V and 2 bases from J, the gap between germline ends came to 11 bases. The CDR3 DNA is TGCGCCAGCAGTGTGTCACAGCCAAACACTGAAGCTTTCTTT. This sequence encodes CASSVSQPNTEAFF.

V gene TRBV7-9 combines with J gene TRBJ2-7; perhaps TRBD2 as D (6 bases). Germline assignment: CDR1 SEHNR and CDR2 FQNEAQ (reference sequence). V was trimmed by 5 bases and J by 0 bases, leaving 20 bases between them. The CDR3 sequence is 17 residues long. The DNA for the CDR3 is TGTGCCAGCAGCCGCGTGATGGCGGGGCCCTCCTCCTACGAGCAGTACTTC. This sequence encodes CASSRVMAGPSSYEQYF.